This T cell receptor (beta chain) comes out of a study of shared clonotypes between healthy human individuals. For this clone: Antigen specificity is unknown.

Naivety among CD8 cells was defined by CD45RO negativity and positive CCR7 selection, thereby excluding terminally differentiated effector memory CD45RA+ cells. General study results and limits: Deeper or shallower sequencing was expected to change how clonotypes are shared among donors.

When replicate PCRs were run on sorted subsets, they used around 200 ng DNA, about 30,000 T cell genomes. The table came from immunoSEQ multiplex PCR; TCRdb's copy has only in-frame clones and leaves some out. The sample has millions of clones; about 95% are singletons. Trimming at V came to 0 bases and at J to 7 bases, leaving 9 bases not matched to a gene. CDR1 and CDR2 from the germline V gene are SGDLS and YYNGEE. The CDR3 spans 16 residues. This chain links TRBV9 with TRBJ2-2, with TRBD2 matching over 7 bases. The receptor comes from a man in his late teens or twenties in good health. The sequenced sample consisted of naive CD8+ T cells sorted from blood. The CDR3 nucleotides read TGTGCCAGCAGCGTAGCTACCGGGGGGTTTGGCGGGGAGCTGTTTTTT. Amino acid sequence: CASSVATGGFGGELFF.